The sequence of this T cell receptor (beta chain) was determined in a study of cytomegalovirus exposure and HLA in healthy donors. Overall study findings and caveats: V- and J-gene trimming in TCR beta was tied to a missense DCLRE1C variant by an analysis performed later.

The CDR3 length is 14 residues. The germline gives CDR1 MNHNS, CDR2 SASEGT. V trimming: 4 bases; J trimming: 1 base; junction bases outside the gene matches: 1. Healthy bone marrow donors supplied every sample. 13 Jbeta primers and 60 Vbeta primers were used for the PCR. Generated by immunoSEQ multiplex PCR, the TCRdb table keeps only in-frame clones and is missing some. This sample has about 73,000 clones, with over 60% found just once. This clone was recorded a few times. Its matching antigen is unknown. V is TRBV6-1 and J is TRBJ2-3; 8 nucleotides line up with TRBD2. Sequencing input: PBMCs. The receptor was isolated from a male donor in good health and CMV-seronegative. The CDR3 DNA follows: TGTGCCAGCAGTGCAGCGGGAGGCACAGATACGCAGTATTTT. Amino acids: CASSAAGGTDTQYF.